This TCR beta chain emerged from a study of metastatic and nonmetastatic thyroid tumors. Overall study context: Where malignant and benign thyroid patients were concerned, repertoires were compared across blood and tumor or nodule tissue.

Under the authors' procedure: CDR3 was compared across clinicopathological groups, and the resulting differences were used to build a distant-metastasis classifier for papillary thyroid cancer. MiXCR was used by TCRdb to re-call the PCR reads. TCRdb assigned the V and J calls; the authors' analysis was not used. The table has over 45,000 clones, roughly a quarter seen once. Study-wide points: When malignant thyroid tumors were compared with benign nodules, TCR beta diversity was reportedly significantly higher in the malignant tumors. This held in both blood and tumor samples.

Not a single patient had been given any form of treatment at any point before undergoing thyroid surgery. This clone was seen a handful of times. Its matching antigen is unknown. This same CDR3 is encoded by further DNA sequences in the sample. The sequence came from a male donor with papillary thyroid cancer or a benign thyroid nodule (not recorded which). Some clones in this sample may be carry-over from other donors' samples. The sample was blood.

The CDR3 here is CATQGLAVYEQYF. The DNA for the CDR3 is TGTGCCACCCAGGGACTAGCTGTATACGAGCAGTACTTC. This chain links TRBV6-2 or TRBV6-3 with TRBJ2-7; 9 bases are shared with TRBD2. The CDR3 has 13 residues. J was trimmed by 4 bases and V by 10 bases; bases with no gene match: 8. Germline CDR1 is MNHEY and CDR2 is SVGEGT.